These T cell receptor beta chains were read from a single sample in a study of T cell responses to AZD1222 COVID-19 vaccine. Profiling relied on immunoSEQ multiplex PCR, and the TCRdb table lists in-frame clones only, not all of them. The table has some 100,000 clones, around 87% seen once; the top ten hold 4.4%. The source material was peripheral blood, sampled 28 days after the second AZD1222 dose. These receptors all come from an adult who received the AZD1222 COVID-19 vaccine. CDR3s include the opening cysteine and the closing phenylalanine or tryptophan. Each record gives: J gene, clone size, D gene, V gene, CDR3 DNA, CDR3 protein. The D gene is left open where the match is weak. Some rows have no size entry. The others give once, few or many, or a class for an expanded clone.

TRBJ1-2	.	.	TRBV6-2/TRBV6-3	TGTGCCAGCAGTTACTCACTGGATCGTACTAGGGGCTACACCTTC	CASSYSLDRTRGYTF
TRBJ1-3	.	.	TRBV7-9	TGTGCCAGCAGCTTAGCGCTTGGGGGTGACACCATATATTTT	CASSLALGGDTIYF
TRBJ2-7	.	.	TRBV21-1	TGTGCCAGCAGCAAAATTTGGGCGCACAGGGGCCGGCACTCCTACGAGCAGTACTTC	CASSKIWAHRGRHSYEQYF
TRBJ2-7	.	TRBD1	TRBV6-2/TRBV6-3	TGTGCCAGCAGTTATCGACCGTTAGGTCGGCAGGGGGTCTCCTACGAGCAGTACTTC	CASSYRPLGRQGVSYEQYF
TRBJ2-3	few	.	TRBV10-3	TGTGCCATCAGTGAGACTAGCACAGATACGCAGTATTTT	CAISETSTDTQYF
TRBJ1-2	medium-sized	.	TRBV6-1	TGTGCCAGCAGTGAATTGGGGGGCTACACCTTC	CASSELGGYTF
TRBJ1-4	.	.	TRBV4-1	TGCGCCAGCAGCCAAGTTAGGAATAATGAAAAACTGTTTTTT	CASSQVRNNEKLFF
TRBJ1-2	.	.	TRBV7-2	TGTGCCAGCAGCTTAGAGCCGGGGAACTATGGCTACACCTTC	CASSLEPGNYGYTF
TRBJ2-1	once	TRBD2	TRBV11-3	TGTGCCAGCAGCACTAGCGGGAGGGGGAATGAGCAGTTCTTC	CASSTSGRGNEQFF
TRBJ2-2	.	TRBD2	TRBV13	TGTGCCAGCAGCCCCCGGACTAGCGGGAGGAACACCGGGGAGCTGTTTTTT	CASSPRTSGRNTGELFF
TRBJ1-6	.	.	TRBV4-2	TGTGCCAGCAGCCAAGCAGGGGAGAGCTATAATTCACCCCTCCACTTT	CASSQAGESYNSPLHF
TRBJ1-5	few	TRBD1	TRBV7-9	TGTGCCAGCGGACCCGGGACAGGGGTTCAGCCCCAGCATTTT	CASGPGTGVQPQHF
TRBJ1-5	.	.	TRBV18	TGTGCCAGCTCACCACCGGGCGGAGGTAATCAGCCCCAGCATTTT	CASSPPGGGNQPQHF
TRBJ2-2	.	TRBD2	TRBV9	TGTGCCAGCAGCGTCCGACTAGCGGGGAACACCGGGGAGCTGTTTTTT	CASSVRLAGNTGELFF
TRBJ2-2	.	.	TRBV19	TGTGCCAGTGTTGGAACAGGTTACACCGGGGAGCTGTTTTTT	CASVGTGYTGELFF
TRBJ2-5	.	.	TRBV21-1	TGTGCCAGCACCCTTGGGTATCAAGAGACCCAGTACTTC	CASTLGYQETQYF
TRBJ1-2	once	.	TRBV30	TGTGCCTGGAGCCGGCAGGGTGTGGAGGGCTACACCTTC	CAWSRQGVEGYTF
TRBJ1-5	.	.	TRBV15	TGTGCCACCAGCCCCCGGGTTCGGGGTGGAAATCAGCCCCAGCATTTT	CATSPRVRGGNQPQHF
TRBJ2-1	.	TRBD2	TRBV7-9	TGTGCCAGCAGCTTGAGCGGGGATTACAATGAGCAGTTCTTC	CASSLSGDYNEQFF
TRBJ1-5	.	TRBD1	TRBV5-8	TGTGCCAGCAGCGTAAGGACAGGCCTTAATCAGCCCCAGCATTTT	CASSVRTGLNQPQHF
TRBJ1-1	.	.	TRBV7-9	TGTGCCAGCAGCTTAGAAACTGAAGCTTTCTTT	CASSLETEAFF
TRBJ2-3	.	TRBD1	TRBV19	TGTGCCAGTAGTATACGGCGGCAGGGGGTCGATACGCAGTATTTT	CASSIRRQGVDTQYF
TRBJ2-7	.	TRBD1	TRBV29-1	TGCAGCGTAGCCGACAGGGTATTGGTCTACGAGCAGTACTTC	CSVADRVLVYEQYF